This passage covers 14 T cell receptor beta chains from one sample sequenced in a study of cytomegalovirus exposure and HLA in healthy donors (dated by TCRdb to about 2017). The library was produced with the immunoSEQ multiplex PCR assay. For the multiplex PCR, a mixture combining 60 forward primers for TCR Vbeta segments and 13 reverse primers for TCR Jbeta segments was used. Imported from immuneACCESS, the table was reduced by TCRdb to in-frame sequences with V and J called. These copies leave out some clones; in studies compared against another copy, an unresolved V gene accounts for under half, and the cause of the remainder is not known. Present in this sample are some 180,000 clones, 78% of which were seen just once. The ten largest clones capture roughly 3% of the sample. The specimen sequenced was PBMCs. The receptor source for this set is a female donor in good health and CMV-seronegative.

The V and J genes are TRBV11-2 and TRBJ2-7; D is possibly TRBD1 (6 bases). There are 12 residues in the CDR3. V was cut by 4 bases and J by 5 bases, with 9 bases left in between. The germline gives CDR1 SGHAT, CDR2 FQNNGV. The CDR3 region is CASSSTGNEQYF. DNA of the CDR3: TGTGCCAGCAGCTCGACAGGCAACGAGCAGTACTTC. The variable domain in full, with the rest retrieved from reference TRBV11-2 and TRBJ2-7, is EAGVAQSPRYKIIEKRQSVAFWCNPISGHATLYWYQQILGQGPKLLIQFQNNGVVDDSQLPKDRFSAERLKGVDSTLKIQPAKLEDSAVYLCASSSTGNEQYFGPGTRLTVT.

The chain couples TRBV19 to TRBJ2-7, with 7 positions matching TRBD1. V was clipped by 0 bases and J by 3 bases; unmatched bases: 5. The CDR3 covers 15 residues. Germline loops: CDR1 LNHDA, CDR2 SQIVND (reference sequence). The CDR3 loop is CASSIDRTGGYEQYF. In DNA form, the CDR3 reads TGTGCCAGTAGTATAGATAGGACAGGTGGCTACGAGCAGTACTTC.

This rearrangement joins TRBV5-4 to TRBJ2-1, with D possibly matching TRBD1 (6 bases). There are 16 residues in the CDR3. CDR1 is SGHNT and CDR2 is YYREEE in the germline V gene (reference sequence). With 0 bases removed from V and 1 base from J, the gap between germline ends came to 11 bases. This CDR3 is CASSLGLQGSYNEQFF. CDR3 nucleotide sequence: TGTGCCAGCAGCTTGGGATTACAGGGATCCTACAATGAGCAGTTCTTC.

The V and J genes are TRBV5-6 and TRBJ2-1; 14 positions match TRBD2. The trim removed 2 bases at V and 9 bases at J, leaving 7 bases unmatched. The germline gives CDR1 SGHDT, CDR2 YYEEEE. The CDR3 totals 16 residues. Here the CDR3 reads CASSFRLAGGRGEQFF. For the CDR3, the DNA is TGTGCCAGCAGCTTTCGACTAGCGGGGGGGAGGGGTGAGCAGTTCTTC. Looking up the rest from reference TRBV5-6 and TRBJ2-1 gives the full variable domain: DAGVTQSPTHLIKTRGQQVTLRCSPKSGHDTVSWYQQALGQGPQFIFQYYEEEERQRGNFPDRFSGHQFPNYSSELNVNALLLGDSALYLCASSFRLAGGRGEQFFGPGTRLTVL.

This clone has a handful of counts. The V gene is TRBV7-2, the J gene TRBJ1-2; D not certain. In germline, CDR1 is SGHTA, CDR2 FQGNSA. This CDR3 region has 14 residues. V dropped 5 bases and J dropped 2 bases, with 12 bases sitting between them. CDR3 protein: CASSPRAANYGYTF. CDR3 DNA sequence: TGTGCCAGCAGCCCCAGAGCGGCGAACTATGGCTACACCTTC.

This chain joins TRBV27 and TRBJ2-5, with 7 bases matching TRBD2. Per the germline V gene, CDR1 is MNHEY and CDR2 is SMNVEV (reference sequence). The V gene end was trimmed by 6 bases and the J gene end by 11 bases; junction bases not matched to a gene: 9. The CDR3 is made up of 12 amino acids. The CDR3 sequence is CASSWGGREQYF. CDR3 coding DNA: TGTGCCAGCAGCTGGGGGGGTAGAGAGCAGTACTTC.

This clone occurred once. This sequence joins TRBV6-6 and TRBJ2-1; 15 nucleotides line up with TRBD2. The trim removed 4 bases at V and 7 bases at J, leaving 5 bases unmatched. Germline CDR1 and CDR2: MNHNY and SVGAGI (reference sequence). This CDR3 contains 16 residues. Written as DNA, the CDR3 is TGTGCCAGCAGTTCCGCGGGACTAGCGGGAGGAAATGAGCAGTTCTTC. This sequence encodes CASSSAGLAGGNEQFF.

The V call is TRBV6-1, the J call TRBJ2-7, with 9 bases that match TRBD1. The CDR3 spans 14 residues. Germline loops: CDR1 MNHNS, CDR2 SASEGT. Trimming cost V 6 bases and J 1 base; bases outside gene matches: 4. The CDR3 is CASSRTGESYEQYF. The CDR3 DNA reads TGTGCCAGCAGCAGGACAGGGGAGTCCTACGAGCAGTACTTC.

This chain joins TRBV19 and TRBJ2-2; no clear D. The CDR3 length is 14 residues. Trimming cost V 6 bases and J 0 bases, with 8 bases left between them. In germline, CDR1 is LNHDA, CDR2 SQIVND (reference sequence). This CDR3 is CASRISANTGELFF. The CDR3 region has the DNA TGTGCCAGTAGAATAAGCGCGAACACCGGGGAGCTGTTTTTT.

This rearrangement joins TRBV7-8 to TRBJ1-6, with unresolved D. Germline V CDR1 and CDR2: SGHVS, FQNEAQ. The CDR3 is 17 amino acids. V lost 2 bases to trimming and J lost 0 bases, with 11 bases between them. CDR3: CASSLSGMGSYNSPLHF. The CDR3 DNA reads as TGTGCCAGCAGCTTATCGGGGATGGGCTCCTATAATTCACCCCTCCACTTT.

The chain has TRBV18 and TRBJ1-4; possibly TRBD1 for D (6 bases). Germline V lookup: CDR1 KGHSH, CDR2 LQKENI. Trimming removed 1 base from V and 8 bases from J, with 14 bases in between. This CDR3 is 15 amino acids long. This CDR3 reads CASSPQAGVGEKLFF. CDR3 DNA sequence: TGTGCCAGCTCACCACAGGCAGGGGTTGGCGAAAAACTGTTTTTT.

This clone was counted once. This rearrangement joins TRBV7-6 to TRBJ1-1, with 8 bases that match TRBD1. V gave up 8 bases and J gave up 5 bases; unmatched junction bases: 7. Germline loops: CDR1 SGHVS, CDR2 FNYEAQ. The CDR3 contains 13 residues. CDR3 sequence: CASADRGGTEAFF. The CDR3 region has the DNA TGTGCCAGCGCAGACAGGGGTGGGACTGAAGCTTTCTTT.

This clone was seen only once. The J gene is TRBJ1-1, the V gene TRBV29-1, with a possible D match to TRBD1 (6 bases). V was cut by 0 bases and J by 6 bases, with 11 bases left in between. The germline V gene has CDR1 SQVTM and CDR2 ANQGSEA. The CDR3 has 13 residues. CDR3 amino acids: CSVEDRGAAEAFF. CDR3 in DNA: TGCAGCGTTGAAGATCGGGGGGCCGCTGAAGCTTTCTTT.

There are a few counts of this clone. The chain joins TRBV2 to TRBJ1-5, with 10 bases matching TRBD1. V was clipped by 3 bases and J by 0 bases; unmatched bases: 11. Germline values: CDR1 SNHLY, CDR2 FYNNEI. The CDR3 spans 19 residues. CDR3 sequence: CASSDIGDRGFYSNQPQHF. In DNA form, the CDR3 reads TGTGCCAGCAGTGACATCGGGGACAGGGGATTTTATAGCAATCAGCCCCAGCATTTT.